This T cell receptor (beta chain) was sequenced for a study of T cells in Graves' hyperthyroidism and ophthalmopathy (dated by TCRdb to between 2018 and 2021). For the wider study: Peripheral blood samples were taken at the time of initial diagnosis, prior to any treatment. For training and testing, the 110 or so patients in the discovery cohort were randomly divided in a 7:3 ratio. The study also compared thyroid tissue and blood T-cell repertoires from five or six Graves' hyperthyroidism patients. Whether ophthalmopathy could be predicted prospectively was tested in an independent validation cohort made up of 18 hyperthyroidism patients plus 17 patients who later progressed to ophthalmopathy. A discovery cohort of around 100 patients, approximately 45 with Graves' ophthalmopathy and about 58 with stable Graves' hyperthyroidism, was used to find distinguishing TCR V-J signatures. The paper describes TCR Vbeta CDR3 sequencing of 140 or so peripheral blood samples, made up of roughly 45 ophthalmopathy patients, roughly 75 hyperthyroidism patients and 17 progressor patients. After sampling, hyperthyroidism patients received methimazole starting at 30 mg daily, and ophthalmopathy patients received high-dose intravenous methylprednisolone.

Here is what the overall study found, with its caveats: No statistical method was used to set the sample size in advance, and investigators knew the group allocation. In validation, the model predicted progression to ophthalmopathy a median of about 5.9 months before onset, with over 55% sensitivity and about 72% specificity. A 13 V-J signature model separated ophthalmopathy from stable hyperthyroidism, with approximately 86% sensitivity and about 81% specificity in cross-validation and 80%/75% in testing. Most expanded thyroid clonotypes (frequency above 0.001) were also found in blood, which suggests that blood repertoires may mirror thyroid immune responses.

The TCR beta CDR3 regions were amplified from the RNA transcripts. The TCR CDR3 was subjected to a first round of RT-PCR using the HTBI primer set and the Qiagen OneStep RT-PCR kit. The libraries were constructed in a second round of multiplex PCR and then size-selected and purified. Sequencing of the libraries was done on an Illumina HiSeq2000 using paired-end 100 bp reads. In the paper's pipeline: SOAPnuke was used to process the raw data, with reads discarded if the reads contained adapters or uncalled bases, had a mean Phred below 15, or lacked an exact constant-primer or identifier match. High-quality paired reads were merged with COPE v1.2.5, and unique nucleotide sequences were defined as clonotypes. MiTCR v1.1 was used to align the clonotypes against IMGT TRBV, TRBD and TRBJ reference segments. Only V-J combinations with frequency above 0.0001, covering roughly 99% of repertoires, were analysed. The TCS score was defined as the ratio of F50 (clonal expansion) to E x V (chaos), calculated using BLOSUM62-based TCRdist between CDR3 peptides within each V-J. Welch's t-statistics and random forest reduced 514 V-J features to 13, which were used in a naive Bayes classifier (R e1071). Through fastp at Q25 and MiXCR, TCRdb rebuilt clones from the public reads, retaining in-frame beta chains. Each record represents a unique CDR3 protein, reported with the most common genes and DNA among its rows. These V and J calls rely on TCRdb rather than the paper's analysis. The sample includes fewer than 900,000 distinct CDR3 sequences, with roughly a sixth observed a single time. Around 15% of the sample is taken by the ten largest.

Concerning this clonotype itself: Its antigen is unknown. No clone much larger than this one lies a single base away; base qualities are absent.

The germline V gene (reference sequence) yields LNHDA for CDR1 and SQIVND for CDR2. The CDR3 starts with the cysteine, ends with the phenylalanine, and has 16 residues. Just the 48-base CDR3 DNA is kept, in frame starting at base 1. The trim is 5 bases for V and 1 base for J, with a gap of 17 bases between the germline ends. Hyperthyroidism patients were newly diagnosed, had a disease duration of under 2 months, and were aged 18 to 65 years. Any patient with an uncontrolled infection, another autoimmune disease, pregnancy or lactation was excluded. Clinical symptoms, serum thyroxine and TRAb, thyroid ultrasound, and orbital computed tomography formed the basis for the diagnoses. For progressor patients, blood was drawn at the first diagnosis of hyperthyroidism, before any ophthalmopathy symptoms had appeared. PBMCs were separated from approximately 10 ml of fresh peripheral blood using Ficoll-Paque density gradient centrifugation. Progressor patients were first diagnosed with Graves' hyperthyroidism and then developed ophthalmopathy during follow-up. Total RNA was extracted using Trizol reagent, and RNA quality was assessed on an Agilent 2100 Bioanalyzer.

The chain uses TRBV19 and TRBJ1-1; 6 matching bases give a weak D call of TRBD1. The receptor comes from a woman aged 45-59 years with Graves' hyperthyroidism that later progressed to Graves' ophthalmopathy. What was sequenced was blood. The CDR3 protein sequence reads: CASSPGAGRSNTEAFF. In nucleotide form, the sequence is TGTGCCAGTAGTCCAGGGGCAGGGAGGTCGAACACTGAAGCTTTCTTT.